This T cell receptor beta chain was found in a study of early T cells in non-severe SARS-CoV-2 infection (dated by TCRdb to about 2021). As for the study more broadly: Bulk RNA from unsorted whole blood was used for TCR sequencing, so alpha and beta chains could not be paired.

Beyond this particular receptor, the publication reports: Matching against VDJdb was skewed toward anti-spike CD8 responses, likely underestimated virus-specific expansions, and missed private and CD4 specificities.

This was a case-control study nested in a cohort of healthcare workers in London, UK, who had nasopharyngeal swab PCR tests and blood samples taken every week. Healthcare workers were recruited between 23 and 31 March 2020, during the week of the UK lockdown, and were followed weekly for up to roughly 16 weeks. Details on this clonotype: The antigen it recognizes is unknown. No much larger clone is present one base from it, and per-base qualities are unavailable.

The library relied on 5' RACE. The sequencer was a NextSeq 500. In the TCR library protocol, unique molecular identifiers were attached to individual cDNA molecules to correct for PCR bias and sequencing error. Sequencing covered both TCR alpha and beta chains, and within each sample the abundances of alpha and beta sequences were tightly co-correlated. The study's own analysis went as follows. Decombinator V4 was used to perform V gene, J gene and CDR3 annotation of TCR sequences. TCRs were defined as expanded if a significant change between any two time points was detected under a Poisson model with p below 0.0001. TCR abundances were normalised to the total number of TCRs sequenced per sample and were expressed as counts per million. TRAV1-2 paired with TRAJ12, TRAJ20 or TRAJ33 defined MAIT TCRs, while TRAV10 paired with TRAJ18 defined iNKT TCRs. VDJdb, accessed on 1 November 2021, was searched for TCRs annotated for CMV, EBV and SARS-CoV-2, and TCRs annotated for more than one antigen were excluded. TCRdb handled the public reads itself, with Q25 trimming in fastp and clone calling in MiXCR, and kept productive beta chains. Merged by CDR3 protein, the rows form single entries marked with the most common genes and DNA. The V and J calls reflect TCRdb's pipeline rather than the authors' work. This sample holds 65,000 to 85,000 distinct CDR3 sequences; 10% were observed only once. The ten largest clones take up 15% to 17% of the sample.

The CDR3 starts with the cysteine, ends with the phenylalanine, and has 14 residues. The kept DNA is CDR3 alone, 42 bases in frame from the first base. CDR1 LGHDT and CDR2 YNNKEL were looked up in the germline V gene (reference sequence). The V end loses 4 bases and the J end loses 4 bases, and a stretch of 12 bases separates them. The sample was whole blood, taken at baseline. The rearrangement joined TRBV3-1 to TRBJ2-3; D gene: possibly TRBD2, on 6 matching bases. This TCR derives from an adult who was a healthcare worker with PCR-confirmed SARS-CoV-2 infection or an uninfected control (not recorded which). The nucleotide sequence reads as follows: TGTGCCAGCAGCCTGGGAGGTCGCTCAGATACGCAGTATTTT. This is translated as CASSLGGRSDTQYF.